Below, 22 T cell receptor beta chains from the same sample are listed, as sequenced in a study of STAT3 mutations in large granular lymphocyte leukemia. Overall study findings and caveats: At least one immunodominant TCR beta clonotype appeared in every T-cell large granular lymphocyte leukemia patient.

For these receptors, no antigen is known. The table came from immunoSEQ multiplex PCR; TCRdb's copy has only in-frame clones and leaves some out. Of about 3,800 clones in the sample, around 66% were seen once. The sample taken for sequencing was peripheral blood mononuclear cells. These TCRs come from a man in his 60s with T-cell large granular lymphocyte leukemia. Some clones in this sample may be carry-over from other donors' samples.

The chain couples TRBV5-1 to TRBJ1-6, with TRBD1 matching over 7 bases. Per germline, CDR1 SGHRS and CDR2 YFSETQ. The ends lost 0 bases at V and 9 bases at J; junction bases unmatched: 9. The CDR3 sequence is 16 residues long. The CDR3 coding sequence is TGCGCCAGCAGCTTGGGTACAGGGGCCCCAGGTTCACCCCTCCACTTT. This encodes CASSLGTGAPGSPLHF.

The J gene is TRBJ2-2, the V gene TRBV5-1; D call uncertain. CDR3 length: 13 amino acids. Germline V gene lookup returns CDR1 SGHRS and CDR2 YFSETQ. V gave up 6 bases and J gave up 0 bases, with 6 bases separating them. In DNA, the CDR3 is TGCGCCAGCAATCCCGCGAACACCGGGGAGCTGTTTTTT. Protein product: CASNPANTGELFF.

This chain uses TRBV18 with TRBJ2-5, with TRBD1 as a possible D gene (7 bases). The CDR3 loop spans 15 amino acids. The V end was cut by 4 bases, the J end by 5 bases, with 17 bases between. Germline V gives CDR1 KGHSH, CDR2 LQKENI. Here the CDR3 DNA reads TGTGCCAGCTCACTGATGACAGGGAGGATGGAGACCCAGTACTTC. Protein product: CASSLMTGRMETQYF.

The genes are TRBV29-1 and TRBJ1-3, with D unresolved. The germline V gene encodes CDR1 SQVTM and CDR2 ANQGSEA. This CDR3 has 12 residues. V was cut by 0 bases and J by 4 bases, with 4 bases left in between. The DNA for the CDR3 is TGCAGCGTTGAAGATCGAGGAAACACCATATATTTT. Protein: CSVEDRGNTIYF.

This clone showed up just a few times. The V call is TRBV5-1, the J call TRBJ1-6; no firm D call. CDR1 SGHRS and CDR2 YFSETQ come from the germline V gene. This CDR3 spans 15 amino acids. With 2 bases removed from V and 0 bases from J, the gap between germline ends came to 6 bases. CDR3 sequence (DNA): TGCGCCAGCAGCTTCGGGAGCTCCTATAATTCACCCCTCCACTTT. As protein: CASSFGSSYNSPLHF.

The chain is built from TRBV27 and TRBJ1-5; tentative D call: TRBD1 (5 bases). The CDR3 loop spans 14 amino acids. Germline-derived CDR1 and CDR2 are MNHEY and SMNVEV (reference sequence). The V gene lost 5 bases and the J gene lost 5 bases, with 13 bases spanning the gap. The CDR3 DNA sequence: TGTGCCAGCAGTCCCCAGGGCGATGATCAGCCCCAGCATTTT. Translated: CASSPQGDDQPQHF.

The rearrangement links TRBV6-6 to TRBJ1-1, with D possibly being TRBD1 (6 bases). Trimming shortened V by 2 bases and J by 6 bases, and 10 bases separated the two germline ends. Germline V CDR1 and CDR2: MNHNY, SVGAGI (reference sequence). The CDR3 contains 13 residues. The CDR3 region is CASSYRGNAEAFF. Here the CDR3 DNA reads TGTGCCAGCAGTTACAGGGGGAATGCTGAAGCTTTCTTT.

This chain links TRBV2 with TRBJ2-5; 10 bases match TRBD1. There are 15 residues in the CDR3. Trimming removed 7 bases from V and 4 bases from J; junction bases left unmatched: 9. CDR1 is SNHLY, CDR2 FYNNEI, per germline. The CDR3 coding sequence is TGTGCCAGCACCCCGGGACAGGGGCCGAGAGAGACCCAGTACTTC. Translating gives CASTPGQGPRETQYF. The whole variable domain, filled in from reference TRBV2 and TRBJ2-5, reads EPEVTQTPSHQVTQMGQEVILRCVPISNHLYFYWYRQILGQKVEFLVSFYNNEISEKSEIFDDQFSVERPDGSNFTLKIRSTKLEDSAMYFCASTPGQGPRETQYFGPGTRLLVL.

This chain connects TRBV30 to TRBJ1-5, with D unclear. Trimming removed 2 bases from V and 0 bases from J, with 5 bases in between. This CDR3 comprises 13 residues. Germline loops: CDR1 GTSNPN, CDR2 SVGIG (reference sequence). For the CDR3, the DNA is TGTGCCTGGAGTAGGATTAGCAATCAGCCCCAGCATTTT. It is translated as CAWSRISNQPQHF.

The chain has TRBV7-9 and TRBJ1-1; D is undetermined. V lost 1 base to trimming and J lost 4 bases, with 7 bases between them. Germline loops: CDR1 SEHNR, CDR2 FQNEAQ (reference sequence). This CDR3 region has 13 residues. The CDR3 DNA sequence: TGTGCCAGCAGCTTAGAGGGATCCACTGAAGCTTTCTTT. Translating it yields CASSLEGSTEAFF. Supplemented by reference TRBV7-9 and TRBJ1-1, the full variable domain reads DTGVSQNPRHKITKRGQNVTFRCDPISEHNRLYWYRQTLGQGPEFLTYFQNEAQLEKSRLLSDRFSAERPKGSFSTLEIQRTEQGDSAMYLCASSLEGSTEAFFGQGTRLTVV.

V and J are TRBV10-1 and TRBJ2-1; 12 bases are a match to TRBD2. V was clipped by 6 bases and J by 12 bases; unmatched bases: 9. This CDR3 region has 14 residues. Germline loops: CDR1 WNHNN, CDR2 SYGVQD (reference sequence). The CDR3 DNA reads TGCGCCAGCAGCCCTAGCGGGAGGGCTGAAGGGCAGTTCTTC. Protein sequence: CASSPSGRAEGQFF.

This clone was observed a few times. J is TRBJ1-6 and V is TRBV5-6; 7 bases are a match to TRBD1. The V and J ends lost 3 bases and 7 bases, in that order; junction bases with no gene match: 16. The length of the CDR3 is 18 residues. Germline V gene sequence: CDR1 SGHDT, CDR2 YYEEEE. CDR3 nucleotide sequence: TGTGCCAGCAGCTGGGCCGGGACAGTCGGGTTGGAGAATTCACCCCTCCACTTT. Encoded protein: CASSWAGTVGLENSPLHF.

J is TRBJ1-4 and V is TRBV5-1, with D uncertain. The germline V gene encodes CDR1 SGHRS and CDR2 YFSETQ. The CDR3 is 14 amino acids. V was shortened by 0 bases and J by 0 bases, with 3 bases between the two germline ends. For the CDR3, the DNA is TGCGCCAGCAGCTTGGCAGCAACTAATGAAAAACTGTTTTTT. It yields the protein CASSLAATNEKLFF.

The V call is TRBV5-1, the J call TRBJ2-3, with D uncertain. CDR1 SGHRS and CDR2 YFSETQ come from the germline V gene. The CDR3 runs to 13 residues. Trimming took 4 bases from V and 2 from J, leaving 8 bases between them. The CDR3 here is CASSGSDTDTQYF. Here the CDR3 DNA reads TGCGCCAGCAGCGGTTCAGACACAGATACGCAGTATTTT.

This chain links TRBV5-4 with TRBJ2-5; D ambiguous. The CDR3 loop spans 13 amino acids. Trimming stripped 0 bases from V and 5 bases from J, with 8 bases between. Germline values: CDR1 SGHNT, CDR2 YYREEE (reference sequence). The CDR3 DNA is TGTGCCAGCAGCTTGGGGGTTGTGGAGACCCAGTACTTC. It codes for CASSLGVVETQYF.

V gene TRBV18 combines with J gene TRBJ1-5; maybe TRBD1 (5 bases). The CDR3 is made up of 15 amino acids. Trimming left V 2 bases short and J 9 bases short, with 17 bases between. Germline CDR1 KGHSH, CDR2 LQKENI. CDR3 DNA sequence: TGTGCCAGCTCACCATCCAGGGACGGGGGTACGCCCCAGCATTTT. Protein product: CASSPSRDGGTPQHF.

The rearrangement uses TRBV7-2 and TRBJ1-2, with a tentative D call TRBD1 (6 bases). Trimming took 5 bases from V and 2 from J, leaving 9 bases between them. Germline CDR1 SGHTA, CDR2 FQGNSA. The CDR3 has 13 amino acids. The CDR3 DNA reads as TGTGCCAGCAGCCCCGACAGGAACTATGGCTACACCTTC. It codes for CASSPDRNYGYTF.

The chain combines TRBV5-1 with TRBJ2-2; 8 nucleotides match TRBD2. This CDR3 region has 16 residues. The germline V gene encodes CDR1 SGHRS and CDR2 YFSETQ. V lost 3 bases and J lost 4; bases outside the gene matches: 8. CDR3 in amino acids: CASSSEGTRPTGELFF. CDR3 sequence (DNA): TGCGCCAGCAGCTCTGAGGGGACTAGGCCCACCGGGGAGCTGTTTTTT.

This sequence joins TRBV19 and TRBJ1-2; D remains ambiguous. V was clipped by 0 bases and J by 5 bases, with 13 bases between them. The CDR3 length is 15 residues. Looked up from germline, CDR1 is LNHDA and CDR2 is SQIVND (reference sequence). The CDR3 here is CASSIDERSLYGYTF. In DNA, the CDR3 is TGTGCCAGTAGTATAGATGAGCGATCCCTTTATGGCTACACCTTC.

The chain carries TRBV7-2 and TRBJ2-3; D ambiguous. Germline CDR1 and CDR2: SGHTA and FQGNSA. The ends were cut back, 4 bases at V and 1 base at J, with 9 bases in the middle. CDR3 length equals 14 residues. CDR3 nucleotides: TGTGCCAGCAGCTGGATAGTGGGCACAGATACGCAGTATTTT. The encoded protein is CASSWIVGTDTQYF.

The rearrangement joins TRBV7-9 to TRBJ1-4; D possibly corresponds to TRBD1 (6 bases). V lost 0 bases and J 1 base, leaving 12 bases between the germline ends. Germline-derived CDR1 and CDR2 are SEHNR and FQNEAQ (reference sequence). CDR3 size: 17 residues. This chain's CDR3 is CASSLAVNRVTNEKLFF. The DNA for the CDR3 is TGTGCCAGCAGCTTAGCGGTAAACAGGGTAACTAATGAAAAACTGTTTTTT.

This clone was seen just once. The rearrangement links TRBV12-5 to TRBJ2-7, with D perhaps matching TRBD2 (6 bases). Trimming removed 5 bases from V and 3 bases from J, with 11 bases in between. The CDR3 consists of 13 residues. The germline V gene has CDR1 LGHNT and CDR2 FRNRAP. CDR3 in DNA: TGTGCTAGTGGTAACAACGGGGGCTACGAGCAGTACGTC. It translates to CASGNNGGYEQYV.